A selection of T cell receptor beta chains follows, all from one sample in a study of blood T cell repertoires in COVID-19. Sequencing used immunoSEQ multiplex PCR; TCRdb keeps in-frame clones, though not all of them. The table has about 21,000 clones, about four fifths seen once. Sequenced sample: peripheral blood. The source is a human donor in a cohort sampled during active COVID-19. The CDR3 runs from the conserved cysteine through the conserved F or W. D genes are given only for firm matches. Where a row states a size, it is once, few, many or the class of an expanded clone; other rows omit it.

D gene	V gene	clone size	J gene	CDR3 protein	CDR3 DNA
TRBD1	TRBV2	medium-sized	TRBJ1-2	CASRVQGANYGYTF	TGTGCCAGCAGAGTACAGGGGGCGAACTATGGCTACACCTTC
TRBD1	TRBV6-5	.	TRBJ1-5	CASRRTGVGQPQHF	TGTGCCAGCAGGAGGACAGGGGTAGGGCAGCCCCAGCATTTT
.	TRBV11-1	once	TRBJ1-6	CASSPGRNSSPLHF	TGTGCCAGCAGCCCTGGGAGAAACTCTTCACCCCTCCACTTT
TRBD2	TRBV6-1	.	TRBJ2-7	CASSDPGGTNEQYF	TGTGCCAGCAGTGACCCCGGGGGGACCAACGAGCAGTACTTC
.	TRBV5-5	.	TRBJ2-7	CASSLKRQNFYEQYF	TGTGCCAGCAGCTTGAAGCGGCAGAACTTCTACGAGCAGTACTTC
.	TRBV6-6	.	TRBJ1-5	CASSYSMSENQPQHF	TGTGCCAGCAGTTACTCGATGTCAGAAAATCAGCCCCAGCATTTT
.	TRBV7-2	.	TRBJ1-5	CASSFQDRIRQPQHF	TGTGCCAGCAGCTTCCAGGACAGAATACGTCAGCCCCAGCATTTT
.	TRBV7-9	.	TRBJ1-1	CASSPRRENTEAFF	TGTGCCAGCAGCCCCCGACGGGAAAACACTGAAGCTTTCTTT
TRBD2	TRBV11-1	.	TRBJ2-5	CASSFERGYQETQYF	TGTGCCAGCAGCTTTGAGCGGGGCTATCAAGAGACCCAGTACTTC
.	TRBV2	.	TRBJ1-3	CASLQGSGNTIYF	TGTGCCAGTCTACAGGGCTCTGGAAACACCATATATTTT
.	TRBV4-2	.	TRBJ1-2	CASSQDPDISIYGYTF	TGTGCCAGCAGCCAAGATCCAGACATATCGATCTATGGCTACACCTTC
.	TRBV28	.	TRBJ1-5	CASSLPGTEQPQHF	TGTGCCAGCAGTTTACCAGGGACTGAACAGCCCCAGCATTTT
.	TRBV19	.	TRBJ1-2	CASSMARQAVSGGYTF	TGTGCCAGTAGTATGGCTCGGCAGGCAGTATCGGGAGGCTACACCTTC
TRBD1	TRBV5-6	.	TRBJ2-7	CASSLVGTGFPSHEQYF	TGTGCCAGCAGCTTGGTTGGGACAGGGTTCCCCTCTCACGAGCAGTACTTC
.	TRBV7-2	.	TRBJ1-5	CASSRTGLRQPQHF	TGTGCCAGCAGCCGCACAGGGCTTCGGCAGCCCCAGCATTTT